This T cell receptor (beta chain) was sequenced in a study of blood T cell repertoires in COVID-19. Study-wide background: The origin of the acute and convalescent COVID-19 samples was the United States, Italy and Spain. Sample material is recorded as cDNA or gDNA derived from T cells, B-cell-depleted T cells, or PBMCs.

Under the authors' procedure: Reference gene primer amplification gave estimated nucleated cell counts. Assay: immunoSEQ multiplex PCR; the TCRdb copy retains only in-frame clones and omits some. D and trimming come from the DNA, and the V and J calls and clone size come from that table. This repertoire shows about 56,000 clones, 70% to 90% found once; its top ten account for roughly a fifth. The source material was peripheral blood. The source of this sequence is a human donor in a cohort sampled during active COVID-19.

The CDR3 spells CASSFGQANTGELFF. The CDR3, as DNA: TGTGCCAGCAGTTTTGGGCAGGCCAACACCGGGGAGCTGTTTTTT. This chain links TRBV28 with TRBJ2-2; D gene unclear. From germline, CDR1 is MDHEN and CDR2 SYDVKM. Trimming cost V 3 bases and J 2 bases, with 10 bases left between them. The CDR3 contains 15 residues.